These 20 T cell receptor beta chains were sequenced from one sample in a study of identical twins. TCRdb re-called the 5' RACE reads through MiXCR, storing one row per CDR3 protein. Counted here are about 300,000 distinct CDR3 sequences, roughly an eighth occurring once; the ten biggest clones make up approximately 7.9%. The sample also formed part of further work on yellow fever vaccine responses in identical twins.

The sequenced sample consisted of CD8+ T cells sorted from blood. All receptors derive from a woman aged 18 to 35 in good health.

The chain links TRBV7-2 to TRBJ2-5, with unresolved D. Germline CDR1 SGHTA, CDR2 FQGNSA. V was pared by 5 bases and J by 1 base, with 11 bases between. The CDR3 extends over 14 amino acids. CDR3 sequence reads: CASSDWTGQETQYF. The CDR3 region has the DNA TGTGCCAGCAGCGATTGGACGGGCCAAGAGACCCAGTACTTC.

This clonotype was detected a few times. V and J are TRBV4-1 and TRBJ1-1, with 7 bases that match TRBD1. Germline lookup yields CDR1 MGHRA and CDR2 YSYEKL. Losses at the gene ends were 5 bases for V and 7 bases for J; bases not matched to a gene: 7. The CDR3 extends over 13 amino acids. CDR3 sequence reads: CASSYQDRSEAFF. CDR3 nucleotide sequence: TGCGCCAGCAGCTACCAGGACAGGAGTGAAGCTTTCTTT.

This clonotype was counted many times. At one of its ends the junction is not consistent with the germline gene, which may arise from a read error. The chain combines TRBV13 with TRBJ2-5; 8 positions agree with TRBD2. The CDR3 loop spans 13 amino acids. Germline-derived CDR1 and CDR2 are PRHDT and FYEKMQ (reference sequence). This CDR3 reads CASSLGLAETQYF. The CDR3 DNA is TGTGCCAGCAGCCTAGGACTAGCCGAGACCCAGTACTTC.

V gene TRBV2 combines with J gene TRBJ1-1, with D perhaps TRBD1 (5 bases). This CDR3 has 12 amino acids. The V gene's germline CDR1 is SNHLY and CDR2 FYNNEI. The V and J ends lost 9 bases and 1 base respectively, with 9 bases between them. The chain's CDR3 is CARQEANTEAFF. CDR3 nucleotides: TGTGCCAGACAGGAGGCGAACACTGAAGCTTTCTTT.

This clonotype has only a few counts. The junction differs from germline at one of its ends, possibly a read error. The chain uses TRBV20-1 and TRBJ2-5; a weak D match, TRBD2 (7 bases). Germline CDR1 DFQATT, CDR2 SNEGSKA (reference sequence). This CDR3 region has 18 residues. The CDR3 DNA sequence: TGCAGTGCTAGAGATGATGAGGGGGGGCGGGACCCTCAAGCGACCCAGTACTTC. This gives the protein CSARDDEGGRDPQATQYF.

Ten or more counts support this clonotype. CDR3 nucleotide sequence: TGTGCCAGCAGGGGACAGGGACCTGGAGAGCAGTACTTC. It translates to CASRGQGPGEQYF. J is TRBJ2-7 and V is TRBV7-9, with 9 bases fitting TRBD1. The CDR3 spans 13 residues. Germline CDR1 SEHNR, CDR2 FQNEAQ (reference sequence). Trimming cost V 6 bases and J 7 bases; bases outside gene matches: 7.

This clonotype has a handful of counts. The genes are TRBV12-3 or TRBV12-4 and TRBJ1-4, with D possibly being TRBD1 (5 bases). V was pared by 5 bases and J by 10 bases, with 17 bases between. The CDR3 runs 14 residues. This CDR3 reads CASSTGEGDGKLFF. The CDR3 DNA sequence: TGTGCCAGCAGTACGGGGGAAGGGGATGGAAAACTGTTTTTT.

In this sample, this clonotype turned up once. Given a much more abundant clone one base away, this may be a read error. V and J are TRBV10-1 and TRBJ2-7, with D perhaps matching TRBD1 (7 bases). This CDR3 has 15 amino acids. With 6 bases removed from V and 3 bases from J, the gap between germline ends came to 18 bases. Looked up from germline, CDR1 is WNHNN and CDR2 is SYGVQD (reference sequence). The CDR3 coding sequence is TGCGCCAGCAGGGCCCTCCGACAGGGACTCTACGAGCAGTACGTC. It encodes CASRALRQGLYEQYV.

The J gene is TRBJ2-6, the V gene TRBV20-1; D gene unclear. Trimming removed 6 bases from V and 2 bases from J, with 8 bases in between. The CDR3 is made up of 13 amino acids. The germline gives CDR1 DFQATT, CDR2 SNEGSKA (reference sequence). DNA for the CDR3: TGCAGTGCCCTTTTCGCTGGGGCCAACGTCCTGACTTTC. Its translation: CSALFAGANVLTF.

J is TRBJ1-6 and V is TRBV12-3 or TRBV12-4; TRBD1 agrees at 8 bases. V shed 3 bases, J shed 7 bases, and the junction held 5 bases outside the gene matches. This CDR3 is 15 amino acids long. CDR3 bases: TGTGCCAGCAGTTTCCCAGGGGGCATCAATTCACCCCTCCACTTT. Its protein is CASSFPGGINSPLHF.

The CDR3 is CASSNLYSGGRIDTQYF. The CDR3 nucleotides read TGTGCCAGCAGTAACCTATATAGCGGGGGGCGGATAGATACGCAGTATTTT. This rearrangement joins TRBV27 to TRBJ2-3, with TRBD2 matching 10 bases. The CDR3 runs 17 residues. Trimming took 5 bases from V and 5 from J; bases not matched to a gene: 13. Germline loops: CDR1 MNHEY, CDR2 SMNVEV (reference sequence).

The chain combines TRBV10-3 with TRBJ2-5; 9 nucleotides match TRBD1. The CDR3 runs 17 residues. Trimming removed 4 bases from V and 5 bases from J; junction bases left unmatched: 14. CDR1 is ENHRY and CDR2 is SYGVKD in the germline V gene. CDR3 coding DNA: TGTGCCATCAGTGCCCCGTCTGCACAGGGGGCTGAGGAGACCCAGTACTTC. Amino acids: CAISAPSAQGAEETQYF.

This clonotype was seen a few times. V usage is TRBV7-9 and J usage is TRBJ1-5; D is ambiguous. The CDR3 is made up of 13 amino acids. Germline CDR1 SEHNR, CDR2 FQNEAQ (reference sequence). Deletions cut 4 bases from V and 5 bases from J, with 9 bases between. Here the CDR3 reads CASSYGVHQPQHF. Here the CDR3 DNA reads TGTGCCAGCAGCTACGGGGTCCATCAGCCCCAGCATTTT.

The chain combines TRBV29-1 with TRBJ2-6, with 8 nucleotides matching TRBD1. The germline V gene encodes CDR1 SQVTM and CDR2 ANQGSEA. The CDR3 is 17 residues long. Trimming cost V 3 bases and J 2 bases; bases outside gene matches: 9. For the CDR3, the DNA is TGCAGCGTTGAGGACGGCAGGGGGCTTACTGGGGCCAACGTCCTGACTTTC. It translates to CSVEDGRGLTGANVLTF.

In its sample, this clonotype was seen a few times. The CDR3 loop reads CATRGLAEETQYF. The CDR3 DNA reads TGTGCCACCAGGGGACTAGCGGAAGAGACCCAGTACTTC. This chain uses TRBV2 with TRBJ2-5, with 11 bases lining up with TRBD2. Germline V gives CDR1 SNHLY, CDR2 FYNNEI. This CDR3 contains 13 residues. J gave up 3 bases and V 10 bases, and 4 bases lay outside the gene matches.

This clonotype was counted many times. The chain recombines TRBV20-1 with TRBJ2-1; no clear D. Germline V gene sequence: CDR1 DFQATT, CDR2 SNEGSKA (reference sequence). Trimming shortened V by 1 base and J by 0 bases, and 13 bases separated the two germline ends. CDR3 size: 16 residues. The CDR3 region is CSARVKYPNSYNEQFF. As DNA, the CDR3 is TGCAGTGCTAGAGTGAAATATCCTAACTCCTACAATGAGCAGTTCTTC.

This clonotype was counted a few times. The chain carries TRBV28 and TRBJ2-3, with 10 bases matching TRBD2. This CDR3 region has 20 residues. J was trimmed by 3 bases and V by 1 base; bases with no gene match: 16. CDR1 MDHEN and CDR2 SYDVKM come from the germline V gene. The CDR3 loop is CASSLFPGLAAYRVTDTQYF. In nucleotides, the CDR3 is TGTGCCAGCAGTTTATTCCCCGGACTAGCGGCGTATAGGGTTACAGATACGCAGTATTTT.

This clonotype was picked up a small number of times. The chain recombines TRBV9 with TRBJ1-1; no clear D gene. V was trimmed by 4 bases and J by 1 base, leaving 11 bases between them. In germline, CDR1 is SGDLS, CDR2 YYNGEE. This CDR3 is 14 amino acids long. The CDR3 spells CASSPGRENTEAFF. CDR3 DNA: TGTGCCAGCAGCCCTGGAAGGGAGAACACTGAAGCTTTCTTT.

The rearrangement links TRBV7-2 to TRBJ2-1, with TRBD1 matching 9 bases. The CDR3 is made up of 14 amino acids. With V trimmed by 5 bases and J by 8 bases, 7 bases remained unmatched. Looked up from germline, CDR1 is SGHTA and CDR2 is FQGNSA. The CDR3 protein is CASSPGQGPHEQFF. CDR3 nucleotides: TGTGCCAGCAGCCCGGGACAGGGACCCCATGAGCAGTTCTTC.

This clonotype was seen ten or more times. This chain joins TRBV12-3 or TRBV12-4 and TRBJ2-7; a weak D match, TRBD2 (5 bases). The CDR3 sequence is 13 residues long. V gave up 1 base and J gave up 7 bases, with 11 bases separating them. CDR3 DNA sequence: TGTGCCAGCAGTTTAGGGGGTGCGGGTGAGCAGTACGTC. This translates into CASSLGGAGEQYV.